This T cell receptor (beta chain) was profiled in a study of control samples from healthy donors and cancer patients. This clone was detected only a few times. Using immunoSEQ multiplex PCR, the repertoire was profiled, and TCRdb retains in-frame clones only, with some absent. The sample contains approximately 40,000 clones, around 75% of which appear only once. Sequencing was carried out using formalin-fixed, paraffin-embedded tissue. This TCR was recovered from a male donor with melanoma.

CDR3 coding DNA: TGTGCCAGCACACGGAGGGCGGACGGGGAGCTGTTTTTT. Translation gives CASTRRADGELFF. The chain recombines TRBV6-6 with TRBJ2-2, with D perhaps matching TRBD2 (6 bases). This CDR3 comprises 13 residues. V gave up 7 bases and J gave up 7 bases, with 13 bases separating them. The germline gives CDR1 MNHNY, CDR2 SVGAGI (reference sequence).